Described below is a single T cell receptor beta chain sequence and its context. The authors took PBMCs from roughly 10 ml fresh peripheral blood. The investigators amplified TCR beta CDR3 regions from RNA transcripts. When the TCR CDR3 underwent first-round RT-PCR, the HTBI primer set was used. TCRdb called the multiplex PCR reads again in MiXCR, with one record for every CDR3 protein. The data show hundreds of thousands of distinct CDR3 sequences, roughly 15% seen once. V shed 5 bases and J shed 2 bases, with 19 bases lying between them. This CDR3 contains 16 residues. The germline V gene has CDR1 SGHVS and CDR2 FQNEAQ. This sample was included in a study of T cells in Graves' hyperthyroidism and ophthalmopathy.

V usage is TRBV7-8 and J usage is TRBJ2-7; D remains ambiguous. The sequenced sample was blood. The sequence came from a man aged 18-30 years with Graves' ophthalmopathy. In nucleotides, the CDR3 is TGTGCCAGCAGCACTCGGGCGACATACCTAACCTACGAGCAGTACTTC. Translating gives CASSTRATYLTYEQYF.